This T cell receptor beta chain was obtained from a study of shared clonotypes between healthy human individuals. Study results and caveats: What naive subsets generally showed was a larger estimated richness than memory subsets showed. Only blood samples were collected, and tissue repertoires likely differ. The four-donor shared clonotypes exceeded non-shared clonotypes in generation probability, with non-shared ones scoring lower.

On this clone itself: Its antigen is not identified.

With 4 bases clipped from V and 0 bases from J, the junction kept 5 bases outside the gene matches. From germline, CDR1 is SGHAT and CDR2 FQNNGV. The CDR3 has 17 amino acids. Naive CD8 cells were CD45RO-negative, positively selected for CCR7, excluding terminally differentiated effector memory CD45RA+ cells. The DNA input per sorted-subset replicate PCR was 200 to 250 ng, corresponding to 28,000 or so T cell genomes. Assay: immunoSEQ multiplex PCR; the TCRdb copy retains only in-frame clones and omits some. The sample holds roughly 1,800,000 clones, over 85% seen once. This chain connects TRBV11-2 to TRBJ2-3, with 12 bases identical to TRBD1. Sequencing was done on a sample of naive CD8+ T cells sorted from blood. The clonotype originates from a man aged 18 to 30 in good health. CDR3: CASSSGTGGESTDTQYF. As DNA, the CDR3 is TGTGCCAGCAGCTCGGGGACAGGGGGCGAGAGCACAGATACGCAGTATTTT.